The sequence of this TCR beta chain was determined in a study of T cell responses to AZD1222 COVID-19 vaccine. Study results and caveats: Spike was spanned by vaccine-associated CD4 TCRs, which were dominant at 160-218 and 743-854. There were mostly white British donors and more females than males, and clonal diversity was possibly underestimated. Every sample of the repertoires postdated the peak T cell response.

Timing groups of about 4 and about 12 weeks for second doses were pooled. Worth noting for this clone: Its antigen is unknown.

The assay was immunoSEQ multiplex PCR, and TCRdb's table has in-frame clones only and misses some. The table has over 150,000 clones, more than 75% seen once; the top ten hold 4.3%. Germline assignment: CDR1 LNHDA and CDR2 SQIVND (reference sequence). This CDR3 region has 14 residues. V shed 6 bases and J shed 1 base, with 12 bases lying between them. The sequencing used peripheral blood, collected 28 days after the second AZD1222 dose. The TCR originated in an adult who received the AZD1222 COVID-19 vaccine. The chain recombines TRBV19 with TRBJ1-1; the D gene is possibly TRBD1 (6 bases). The CDR3 bases are TGTGCCAGTAGACGGGGGCAGGAGAACACTGAAGCTTTCTTT. Translating gives CASRRGQENTEAFF. Combining the CDR3 with reference TRBV19 and TRBJ1-1 gives the whole variable domain DGGITQSPKYLFRKEGQNVTLSCEQNLNHDAMYWYRQDPGQGLRLIYYSQIVNDFQKGDIAEGYSVSREKKESFPLTVTSAQKNPTAFYLCASRRGQENTEAFFGQGTRLTVV.